These 29 T cell receptor beta chains were all obtained from the same sample, sequenced in a study of cytomegalovirus exposure and HLA in healthy donors (dated by TCRdb to 2017 to 2019). The library was built by means of the immunoSEQ multiplex PCR assay. For the multiplex PCR, a mixture combining 60 forward primers for TCR Vbeta segments and 13 reverse primers for TCR Jbeta segments was used. TCRdb holds this immuneACCESS table with in-frame rearrangements only. Some clones are missing; in checked studies, unresolved V genes explain under half, and the rest has no known cause. The table for this sample lists about 120,000 clones; 65% to 85% of them were counted only once. The ten largest clones add up to 5.5% to 7% of the sample. Specimen: PBMCs. The receptors were sampled from a man aged 25-40 years in good health and CMV-seropositive.

The genes are TRBV5-1 and TRBJ2-5, with a tentative D call TRBD2 (5 bases). V was shortened by 4 bases and J by 2 bases, with 12 bases between the two germline ends. This CDR3 is 14 amino acids long. CDR1 and CDR2 (germline): SGHRS, YFSETQ. This chain's CDR3 is CASSVRGLQETQYF. The CDR3 nucleotides are TGCGCCAGCAGCGTTCGAGGGCTACAAGAGACCCAGTACTTC. Variable domain in full (rest from reference TRBV5-1 and TRBJ2-5): KAGVTQTPRYLIKTRGQQVTLSCSPISGHRSVSWYQQTPGQGLQFLFEYFSETQRNKGNFPGRFSGRQFSNSRSEMNVSTLELGDSALYLCASSVRGLQETQYFGPGTRLLVL.

The chain carries TRBV4-1 and TRBJ2-1; TRBD2 aligns across 10 bases. Unmatched junction bases numbered 5, after V lost 2 bases and J lost 4 bases. This CDR3 spans 16 amino acids. CDR1 and CDR2 (germline): MGHRA, YSYEKL. The CDR3 region has the DNA TGCGCCAGCAGCCAACCACCTAGCGGGGGTTACAATGAGCAGTTCTTC. Translation gives CASSQPPSGGYNEQFF.

V is TRBV6-5 and J is TRBJ2-1, with TRBD2 as a possible D gene (5 bases). The CDR3 has 12 residues. The germline V gene encodes CDR1 MNHEY and CDR2 SVGAGI. The V end was cut by 11 bases, the J end by 9 bases, with 17 bases between. The CDR3 region has the DNA TGTGCCTCCCACACCGAGGGTGGTGAGCAGTTCTTC. Translating it yields CASHTEGGEQFF.

V and J are TRBV19 and TRBJ1-1, with D unclear. The V end was cut by 1 base, the J end by 8 bases, with 14 bases between. This CDR3 contains 14 residues. The germline gives CDR1 LNHDA, CDR2 SQIVND (reference sequence). The CDR3 DNA reads TGTGCCAGTAGTATAGGACCGTTGGCACAGGAAGCTTTCTTT. Protein product: CASSIGPLAQEAFF.

This sequence joins TRBV7-3 and TRBJ2-7, with TRBD2 as a possible D gene (6 bases). Trimming removed 5 bases from V and 12 bases from J, with 17 bases in between. Germline loops: CDR1 SGHTA, CDR2 FQGTGA. CDR3 length equals 12 residues. The CDR3, as DNA: TGTGCCAGCAGCCTACCCAGGCGGCGGGGGTACTTC. This encodes CASSLPRRRGYF.

The chain combines TRBV7-8 with TRBJ1-1, with a weak D call TRBD1 (5 bases). Germline CDR1 reads SGHVS; CDR2 reads FQNEAQ. The CDR3 covers 15 residues. Deletions cut 1 base from V and 2 bases from J, with 11 bases between. CDR3 loop: CASSLGVRANTEAFF. CDR3 DNA: TGTGCCAGCAGCTTAGGGGTCAGGGCAAACACTGAAGCTTTCTTT.

In the case of this clone: Other DNA variants within this sample encode the same CDR3. For the CDR3, the DNA is TGTGCCAGCATGGGGCTCTACGAGCAGTACTTC. Translating it yields CASMGLYEQYF. The chain is built from TRBV27 and TRBJ2-7; tentative D call: TRBD1 (5 bases). The V gene lost 7 bases and the J gene lost 3 bases, with 7 bases spanning the gap. The germline CDR1 and CDR2 sequences are MNHEY and SMNVEV (reference sequence). The CDR3 covers 11 residues.

This clone was seen a handful of times. The CDR3 DNA reads as TGCGCCAGCAGTGAGTCCGGGGGTCAGCCCCAGCATTTT. Translated, it gives CASSESGGQPQHF. This chain links TRBV10-1 with TRBJ1-5, with a tentative D call TRBD1 (5 bases). Germline CDR1 is WNHNN and CDR2 is SYGVQD (reference sequence). The CDR3 spans 13 residues. The V end was cut by 0 bases, the J end by 6 bases, with 6 bases between.

J is TRBJ2-3 and V is TRBV9, with D possibly TRBD1 on 6 matching bases. The germline V gene has CDR1 SGDLS and CDR2 YYNGEE. The CDR3 sequence is 15 residues long. V shed 4 bases and J shed 5 bases, with 17 bases lying between them. Written as DNA, the CDR3 is TGTGCCAGCAGCCCACCTACAGGGTTGATAGATACGCAGTATTTT. Protein: CASSPPTGLIDTQYF.

The chain joins TRBV30 to TRBJ1-3; D remains ambiguous. The germline V gene encodes CDR1 GTSNPN and CDR2 SVGIG (reference sequence). The CDR3 has 15 residues. Trimming cost V 0 bases and J 0 bases, with 9 bases left between them. The CDR3 is CAWSVGRNSGNTIYF. The CDR3 nucleotides are TGTGCCTGGAGTGTTGGCAGGAACTCTGGAAACACCATATATTTT.

Regarding this clone: An end of the junction differs from the germline gene, which may be a read error. V is TRBV7-9 and J is TRBJ2-1; 14 nucleotides agree with TRBD2. The V gene's germline CDR1 is SEHNR and CDR2 FQNEAQ (reference sequence). This CDR3 has 18 amino acids. This CDR3 is CSSSSRLAGGSSYNEQFF. The CDR3 DNA reads as TGTTCCAGCAGCTCCAGACTAGCGGGGGGGAGCTCCTACAATGAGCAGTTCTTC.

V gene TRBV15 combines with J gene TRBJ2-1; D perhaps matches TRBD1 (6 bases). The CDR3 sequence is 16 residues long. V gave up 2 bases and J gave up 4 bases, with 15 bases separating them. Germline V gives CDR1 LNHNV, CDR2 YYDKDF (reference sequence). The CDR3 DNA follows: TGTGCCACCAGCAGACGTTTAACAGGGTTTTACAATGAGCAGTTCTTC. Protein sequence: CATSRRLTGFYNEQFF. Using reference TRBV15 and TRBJ2-1 for the parts outside the CDR3, the full variable domain is DAMVIQNPRYQVTQFGKPVTLSCSQTLNHNVMYWYQQKSSQAPKLLFHYYDKDFNNEADTPDNFQSRRPNTSFCFLDIRSPGLGDTAMYLCATSRRLTGFYNEQFFGPGTRLTVL.

The sample holds one count of this clone. The genes are TRBV13 and TRBJ2-7; a weak D match, TRBD1 (6 bases). Germline CDR1 PRHDT, CDR2 FYEKMQ (reference sequence). Trimming stripped 5 bases from V and 1 base from J, with 9 bases between. CDR3 length: 13 amino acids. The CDR3 nucleotides read TGTGCCAGCAGCCCCCAGGGGTCCTACGAGCAGTACTTC. This sequence encodes CASSPQGSYEQYF.

The V and J genes are TRBV27 and TRBJ2-7; TRBD2 matches 11 bases. Germline trimming cut 1 base from V and 5 bases from J; bases unmatched to any gene: 7. This CDR3 is 16 amino acids long. Germline V lookup: CDR1 MNHEY, CDR2 SMNVEV (reference sequence). CDR3 coding DNA: TGTGCCAGCAGTTTATTTAGCGGGGGGGCTAGGGACGAGCAGTACTTC. Encoded protein: CASSLFSGGARDEQYF.

V is TRBV5-1 and J is TRBJ2-2; 7 bases map to TRBD1. The CDR3 has 15 residues. Germline V gene lookup returns CDR1 SGHRS and CDR2 YFSETQ. V shed 0 bases, J shed 3 bases, and the junction held 2 bases outside the gene matches. The CDR3 DNA is TGCGCCAGCAGCTTGGGGACAGGCGACACCGGGGAGCTGTTTTTT. As protein: CASSLGTGDTGELFF.

The chain joins TRBV30 to TRBJ2-1; 8 bases match TRBD1. The CDR3 is 15 residues long. J was trimmed by 4 bases and V by 1 base; bases with no gene match: 6. Germline V CDR1 and CDR2: GTSNPN, SVGIG (reference sequence). The chain's CDR3 is CAWSGRTGFYNEQFF. CDR3 coding DNA: TGTGCCTGGAGTGGCCGGACAGGGTTTTACAATGAGCAGTTCTTC.

This clone has more than one count but fewer than ten. DNA for the CDR3: TGTGCCAGCAAGGTTAGCGGGGGGGAAGAGACCCAGTACTTC. Its protein product is CASKVSGGEETQYF. The chain links TRBV2 to TRBJ2-5; 11 bases are a match to TRBD2. With V trimmed by 7 bases and J by 3 bases, 4 bases remained unmatched. CDR3 length: 14 residues. From germline, CDR1 is SNHLY and CDR2 FYNNEI.

The V call is TRBV11-3, the J call TRBJ2-7; 11 bases line up with TRBD1. The V and J ends lost 4 bases and 1 base, in that order; junction bases with no gene match: 9. The CDR3 is 17 amino acids. Germline V gene sequence: CDR1 SGHNT, CDR2 YENEEA. CDR3: CASSSSSGTGGSYEQYF. The CDR3 bases are TGTGCCAGCAGCTCCTCGTCCGGGACAGGGGGATCCTACGAGCAGTACTTC.

The rearrangement joins TRBV11-2 to TRBJ1-4; 8 bases are shared with TRBD1. Germline trimming cut 3 bases from V and 8 bases from J; bases unmatched to any gene: 5. Germline V lookup: CDR1 SGHAT, CDR2 FQNNGV. The CDR3 spans 14 residues. The CDR3 sequence is CASSFGQGREKLFF. The CDR3 bases are TGTGCCAGCAGCTTTGGACAGGGACGAGAAAAACTGTTTTTT. Complete variable domain (other parts from reference TRBV11-2 and TRBJ1-4): EAGVAQSPRYKIIEKRQSVAFWCNPISGHATLYWYQQILGQGPKLLIQFQNNGVVDDSQLPKDRFSAERLKGVDSTLKIQPAKLEDSAVYLCASSFGQGREKLFFGSGTQLSVL.

This clone was recorded a few times. Here the CDR3 reads CASSLAGSVTEAFF. Here the CDR3 DNA reads TGCGCCAGCAGCTTGGCCGGGAGCGTAACTGAAGCTTTCTTT. V is TRBV5-1 and J is TRBJ1-1; D not resolved. V lost 0 bases, J lost 5 bases, and 11 bases lay in between. CDR3 size: 14 residues. CDR1 and CDR2 from the germline V gene are SGHRS and YFSETQ.

The chain carries TRBV19 and TRBJ1-1; D gene uncertain. This CDR3 has 15 amino acids. V was cut by 7 bases and J by 5 bases, with 20 bases left in between. CDR1 is LNHDA, CDR2 SQIVND, per germline (reference sequence). CDR3: CASTSGNVEKTEAFF. The CDR3 region has the DNA TGTGCCAGTACGTCAGGAAACGTCGAAAAGACTGAAGCTTTCTTT.

In its sample, this clone was seen a few times. The gene calls are TRBV30 and TRBJ1-2; D is perhaps TRBD1 (6 bases). Germline CDR1 and CDR2: GTSNPN and SVGIG (reference sequence). The V and J ends lost 0 bases and 8 bases respectively, with 13 bases between them. The CDR3 sequence is 13 residues long. The CDR3 protein is CAWSVPGEGGYTF. CDR3 nucleotide sequence: TGTGCCTGGAGTGTGCCAGGGGAGGGAGGCTACACCTTC.

The rearrangement uses TRBV10-3 and TRBJ1-1, with 7 bases that match TRBD1. After removal of 6 bases from V and 9 bases from J, the junction contained 16 bases not matched to a gene. Germline values: CDR1 ENHRY, CDR2 SYGVKD. This CDR3 contains 15 residues. This CDR3 is CAIRGHRGRECKAFF. CDR3 in DNA: TGTGCCATCAGGGGTCACAGGGGAAGGGAATGTAAAGCTTTCTTT.

The V call is TRBV6-6, the J call TRBJ2-3; maybe TRBD2 (5 bases). The CDR3 runs to 15 residues. V was clipped by 2 bases and J by 1 base, with 10 bases between them. Looked up from germline, CDR1 is MNHNY and CDR2 is SVGAGI (reference sequence). Here the CDR3 DNA reads TGTGCCAGCAGTTACGATGCGGGTCGCACAGATACGCAGTATTTT. Amino acid sequence: CASSYDAGRTDTQYF.

The chain links TRBV5-1 to TRBJ2-7, with 8 bases lining up with TRBD1. The V gene end was trimmed by 5 bases and the J gene end by 2 bases; junction bases not matched to a gene: 9. There are 15 residues in the CDR3. The V gene's germline CDR1 is SGHRS and CDR2 YFSETQ. The CDR3 DNA sequence: TGCGCCAGCAGGGATGGACAGGGAATCACCTACGAGCAGTACTTC. Its protein product is CASRDGQGITYEQYF.

The genes are TRBV27 and TRBJ2-3; a possible D gene is TRBD1 (5 bases). CDR3 length: 16 residues. V lost 3 bases and J 1 base, leaving 14 bases between the germline ends. Germline V gene data show CDR1 as MNHEY and CDR2 as SMNVEV (reference sequence). For the CDR3, the DNA is TGTGCCAGCAGTTTTGTTAGGGGTGGGGGCACAGATACGCAGTATTTT. This encodes CASSFVRGGGTDTQYF.

The rearrangement links TRBV2 to TRBJ2-5, with 11 positions matching TRBD2. The CDR3 sequence is 14 residues long. V trimming: 9 bases; J trimming: 1 base; junction bases outside the gene matches: 4. Germline CDR1 is SNHLY and CDR2 is FYNNEI. The CDR3 DNA sequence: TGTGCCAGTGCCGGGACTAGCGGCCAAGAGACCCAGTACTTC. Amino acids: CASAGTSGQETQYF.

V and J are TRBV6-1 and TRBJ1-6, with TRBD1 identical over 9 bases. CDR3 length equals 15 residues. The V segment lost 6 bases and the J segment 8 bases; nucleotides outside the gene matches: 8. Per the germline V gene, CDR1 is MNHNS and CDR2 is SASEGT. In DNA form, the CDR3 reads TGTGCCAGCAGAAAGGACAGGGGTGCGTATTCACCCCTCCACTTT. It encodes CASRKDRGAYSPLHF.

In its sample, this clone is medium-sized. The rearrangement uses TRBV5-4 and TRBJ1-2; no firm D call. The ends were cut back, 2 bases at V and 0 bases at J, with 14 bases in the middle. This CDR3 region has 16 residues. Germline lookup yields CDR1 SGHNT and CDR2 YYREEE (reference sequence). This CDR3 is CASSLEGAIANYGYTF. CDR3 sequence (DNA): TGTGCCAGCAGCTTAGAGGGTGCGATAGCTAACTATGGCTACACCTTC.